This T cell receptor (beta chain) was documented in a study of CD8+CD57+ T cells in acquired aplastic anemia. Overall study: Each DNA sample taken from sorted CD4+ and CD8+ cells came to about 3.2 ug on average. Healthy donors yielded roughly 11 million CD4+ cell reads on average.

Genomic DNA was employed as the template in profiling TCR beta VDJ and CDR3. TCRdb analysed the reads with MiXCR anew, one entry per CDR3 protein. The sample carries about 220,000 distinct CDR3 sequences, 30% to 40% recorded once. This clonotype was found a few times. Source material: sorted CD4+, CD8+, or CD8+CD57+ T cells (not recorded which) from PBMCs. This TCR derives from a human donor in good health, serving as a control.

The CDR3 DNA is TGTGCCAGCTCACCAAGCCGGGTCGAGCAGTACTTC. Amino acid sequence: CASSPSRVEQYF. V and J are TRBV18 and TRBJ2-7; D unresolved. Germline V gene lookup returns CDR1 KGHSH and CDR2 LQKENI. The CDR3 runs to 12 residues. Trimming cost V 2 bases and J 6 bases, with 8 bases left between them.